This TCR beta chain comes out of a study of blood T cells in healthy people across ages. The length of the CDR3 is 15 residues. The germline V gene encodes CDR1 SGHDN and CDR2 FVKESK. V shed 3 bases and J shed 6 bases, with 14 bases lying between them. Per sample, no less than 6 micrograms of total RNA were extracted. A second PCR, run for about 6 to 11 cycles, used a sample-barcoded 5' primer plus a J-beta primer mix. TCRdb called the 5' RACE reads again in MiXCR, with one record for every CDR3 protein. Of 780,000 or so distinct CDR3 sequences listed, about 56% are singletons. The sequencing input was blood. V is TRBV14 and J is TRBJ2-2; D perhaps matches TRBD1 (5 bases). The origin of this receptor is a man aged 35-49 years in good health. CDR3 residues: CASSQLQGIAGELFF. In DNA, the CDR3 is TGTGCCAGCAGCCAGCTCCAGGGTATAGCCGGGGAGCTGTTTTTT.